This entry is about one T cell receptor beta chain. No antigen is known for it. This sample was taken from a study of post-analysis software for immune sequencing data. As for the study in general: Included courses were relapsing-remitting and secondary progressive multiple sclerosis; progressive-relapsing multiple sclerosis was also included. The study, taken as a whole, reports: Significantly decreased normalized Chao1 diversity was recorded for multiple sclerosis patients relative to controls. Strong co-clustering by F measure was evident for samples that had been prepared in the same batch. Included in a set of roughly 5 TRBV segments more frequent in patients than controls were TRBV5-6, TRBV5-1 and TRBV20-1.

Trimming left V 3 bases short and J 6 bases short, with 9 bases between. In germline, CDR1 is SQVTM, CDR2 ANQGSEA. CDR3 length equals 11 residues. TCR beta cDNA libraries included unique molecular identifiers. Between roughly 1 and 10 million T cells gave rise to some 490,000 cDNA molecules. TCRdb re-derived calls from the PCR reads in MiXCR, one entry per CDR3 protein. The sample yields some 800,000 distinct CDR3 sequences, under 60% seen once. The chain recombines TRBV29-1 with TRBJ2-7; D is tentatively TRBD1 or TRBD2 (6 bases each). The receptor comes from a girl aged 5-17 years with multiple sclerosis. Sequencing was carried out using blood. The CDR3 DNA is TGCAGCGTTGATCGGGGGCGCGAGCAGTACTTC. Residues: CSVDRGREQYF.